This T cell receptor (beta chain) comes out of a study of cytomegalovirus exposure and HLA in healthy donors. V was trimmed by 8 bases and J by 2 bases, leaving 21 bases between them. The CDR3 has 16 amino acids. CDR1 is LNHDA and CDR2 is SQIVND in the germline V gene (reference sequence). This clone was counted a single time. Amplification used 60 Vbeta primers and 13 Jbeta primers. Generated by immunoSEQ multiplex PCR, the TCRdb table keeps only in-frame clones and is missing some. The sample has about 80,000 clones; 75% to 90% are singletons. Source material: PBMCs. The chain joins TRBV19 to TRBJ1-1; the D gene is possibly TRBD1 (5 bases). The sequence derives from a man between 45 and 60 years old in good health and CMV-seropositive. For the CDR3, the DNA is TGTGCCAGTTGGGGTTTTCTCCAGGGTGGTAACACTGAAGCTTTCTTT. Protein product: CASWGFLQGGNTEAFF.